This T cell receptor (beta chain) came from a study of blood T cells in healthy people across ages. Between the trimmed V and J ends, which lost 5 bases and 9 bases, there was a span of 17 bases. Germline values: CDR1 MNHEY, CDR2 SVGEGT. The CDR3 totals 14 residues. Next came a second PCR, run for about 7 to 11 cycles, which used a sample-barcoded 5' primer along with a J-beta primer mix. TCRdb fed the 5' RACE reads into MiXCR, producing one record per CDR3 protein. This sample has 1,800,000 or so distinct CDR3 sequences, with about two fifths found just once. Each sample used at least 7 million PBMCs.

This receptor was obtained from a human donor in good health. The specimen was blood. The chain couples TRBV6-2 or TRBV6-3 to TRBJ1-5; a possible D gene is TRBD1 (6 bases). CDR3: CASSLQGPFSPQHF. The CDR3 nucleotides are TGTGCCAGCAGTCTACAGGGACCTTTTTCGCCCCAGCATTTT.